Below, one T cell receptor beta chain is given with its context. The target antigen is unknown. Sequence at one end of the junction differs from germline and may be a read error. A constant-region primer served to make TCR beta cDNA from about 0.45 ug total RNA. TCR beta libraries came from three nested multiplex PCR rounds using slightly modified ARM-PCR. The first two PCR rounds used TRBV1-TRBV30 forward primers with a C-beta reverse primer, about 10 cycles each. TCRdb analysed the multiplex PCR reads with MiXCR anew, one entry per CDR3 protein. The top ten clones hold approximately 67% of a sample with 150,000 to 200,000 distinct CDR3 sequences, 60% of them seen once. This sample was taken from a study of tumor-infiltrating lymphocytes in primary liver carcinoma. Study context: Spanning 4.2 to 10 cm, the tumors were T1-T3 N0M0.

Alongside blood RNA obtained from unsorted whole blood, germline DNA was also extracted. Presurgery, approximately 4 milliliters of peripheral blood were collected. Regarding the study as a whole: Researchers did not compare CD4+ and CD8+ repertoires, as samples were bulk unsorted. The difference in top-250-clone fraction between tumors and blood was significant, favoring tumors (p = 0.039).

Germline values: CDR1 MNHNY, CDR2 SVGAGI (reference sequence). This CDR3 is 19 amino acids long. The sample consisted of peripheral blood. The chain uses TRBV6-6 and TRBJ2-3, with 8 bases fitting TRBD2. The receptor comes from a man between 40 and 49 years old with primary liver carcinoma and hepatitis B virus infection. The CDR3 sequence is CASSLGVGSGTASTDMQYF. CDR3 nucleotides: TGTGCCAGCAGTCTCGGAGTTGGTAGCGGGACGGCTAGCACAGATATGCAGTATTTT.